Each of the 6 T cell receptor beta chains below was sequenced from the same sample in a study of tissue T cells after allogeneic stem cell transplantation. The method was immunoSEQ multiplex PCR; TCRdb's version includes in-frame clones alone and lacks a portion of them. The sample comprises more than 40,000 clones, around 66% of which are singletons, and roughly 0.55% rests with the top ten. Sequenced material: sorted cells pooled from one or two spleens. These receptor sequences come from a pool of C57BL/6 mice in good health.

On this clone: Gene names and germline refer to mouse. The CDR3 end is not reached by the read, which stops 1 residue before it; the germline J gene fills it in. This rearrangement joins TRBV1 to TRBJ2-5, with 11 bases aligning to TRBD2. The trim removed 6 bases at V and 1 base at J, leaving 6 bases unmatched. The CDR3 covers 16 residues. Germline V gives CDR1 NSQYPW, CDR2 LRSPGD (reference sequence). The DNA read from the CDR3 is TGCACCTGCAGGGCCGGGACTGGGGGACACCAAGACACCCAGTAC. Translation: CTCRAGTGGHQDTQY. The whole CDR3 reads CTCRAGTGGHQDTQYF.

For this clone: Any gene name here is a mouse gene name. The read gets to within 1 residue of the CDR3 end, and the germline J gene fills in the rest. The genes are TRBV12-2 and TRBJ2-1; D unresolved. V was shortened by 0 bases and J by 4 bases, with 9 bases between the two germline ends. Germline-derived CDR1 and CDR2 are SGHLS and HYDKME. CDR3 length: 14 amino acids. Incomplete CDR3 DNA: TGTGCCAGCTCTCTCGACGGCAATTATGCTGAGCAGTTC. This gives the protein CASSLDGNYAEQF. The whole CDR3 is CASSLDGNYAEQFF. Full variable domain (rest looked up from reference TRBV12-2 and TRBJ2-1): NSGVVQSPRYIIKGKGERSILKCIPISGHLSVAWYQQTQGQELKFFIQHYDKMERDKGNLPSRFSVQQFDDYHSEMNMSALELEDSAVYFCASSLDGNYAEQFFGPGTRLTVL.

As concerns this clone: Gene names and germline match the mouse. Coverage ceases 1 residue before the CDR3 finishes, and the germline J gene fills in the end. The chain couples TRBV19 to TRBJ2-2, with D tentatively TRBD1 (5 bases). The V end lost 1 base, the J end lost 6 bases, and 7 bases lay between the germline ends. The CDR3 contains 13 residues. Looked up from germline, CDR1 is FNHDT and CDR2 is SITEND (reference sequence). This CDR3 is CASSIQGAGQLYF. The CDR3 bases that were read are TGTGCCAGCAGTATACAGGGCGCCGGGCAGCTCTAC.

With regard to this clone: Gene names follow the mouse nomenclature. Other DNA variants within this sample encode the same CDR3. CDR3 DNA (partial): TGTGCCAGCAGCCAAGATCCCACTGCAAACTCCGACTACACC. Its translation is CASSQDPTANSDYT. The full CDR3 protein is CASSQDPTANSDYTF. The chain recombines TRBV5 with TRBJ1-2; no definite D call. With the read ending 1 residue before the CDR3 end, the germline J gene is used to fill in that end. Germline V gene data show CDR1 as LGHNA and CDR2 as YNLKQL (reference sequence). CDR3 length: 15 residues. The V gene lost 0 bases and the J gene lost 0 bases, with 8 bases spanning the gap.

In this sample, this clone turned up once. Mouse gene names apply. The CDR3 sequence is CASSPGPQDTQYF. The part of the CDR3 DNA that was read is TGTGCCAGCAGCCCGGGACCGCAAGACACCCAGTAC. The V gene is TRBV4, the J gene TRBJ2-5; D possibly matches TRBD1 or TRBD2 (5 bases each). The CDR3 extends 1 residue past the end of the read, so its final part is completed from the germline J gene. The germline V gene has CDR1 LGHDT and CDR2 YNNKQL (reference sequence). The CDR3 covers 13 residues. The V gene lost 5 bases and the J gene lost 3 bases, with 9 bases spanning the gap.

Regarding this clone: Gene names denote mouse genes. The read ends 1 residue before the CDR3 terminus; that terminus is restored from the germline J gene. The chain is built from TRBV19 and TRBJ2-2; perhaps TRBD2 as D (7 bases). Trimming took 0 bases from V and 4 from J, leaving 10 bases between them. CDR3 length equals 15 residues. Germline CDR1 and CDR2: FNHDT and SITEND (reference sequence). The CDR3 spells CASSIGGGRTGQLYF. The part of the CDR3 DNA that was read is TGTGCCAGCAGTATAGGAGGGGGGCGCACCGGGCAGCTCTAC.